The source of this T cell receptor (beta chain) is a study of shared clonotypes between healthy human individuals. Study-level background: Sampling drew on donors who were a couple of women and a few men aged 18 to 49. Each donor had three CD4 naive, three CD4 memory, two CD8 naive and one CD8 memory plate.

Samples underwent the assay at deep level. Sequencing was performed with immunoSEQ multiplex PCR; in TCRdb, only in-frame clones are kept and a portion is missing. The repertoire includes 2.5 million or so clones, roughly 92% of them detected once, and roughly 0.14% sits in the top ten. From germline, CDR1 is MNHNS and CDR2 SASEGT. With 5 bases removed from V and 3 bases from J, the gap between germline ends came to 14 bases. This CDR3 is 15 amino acids long. About this clone: Its antigen is undetermined.

General study results and limits: Generally, estimated richness proved larger in naive subsets than it did in memory subsets.

The rearrangement links TRBV6-1 to TRBJ2-4; tentatively, D is TRBD1 (6 bases). The receptor was derived from a young man in good health. Sequenced material: naive CD4+ T cells sorted from blood. Subset reported: CD45RA+ positively selected. For the CDR3, the DNA is TGTGCCAGCAGTCCCAAGGACAGCCTCAAAAACATTCAGTACTTC. It codes for CASSPKDSLKNIQYF.